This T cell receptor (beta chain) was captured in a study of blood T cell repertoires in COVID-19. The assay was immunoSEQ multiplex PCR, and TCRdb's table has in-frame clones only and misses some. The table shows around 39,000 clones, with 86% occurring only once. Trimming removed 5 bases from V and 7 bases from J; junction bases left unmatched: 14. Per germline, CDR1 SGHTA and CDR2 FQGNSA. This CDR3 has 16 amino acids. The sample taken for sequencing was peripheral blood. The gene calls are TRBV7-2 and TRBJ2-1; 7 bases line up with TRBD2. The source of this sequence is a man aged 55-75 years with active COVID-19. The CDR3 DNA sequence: TGTGCCAGCAGCCCGAGGTGGGGGAGGGCGGGTAATGAGCAGTTCTTC. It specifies CASSPRWGRAGNEQFF.